These 9 T cell receptor beta chains originate from one sample sequenced in a study of OX40 agonist ivuxolimab in advanced cancers. The library came from the immunoSEQ multiplex PCR assay. Not all clones reach the TCRdb copy of this immuneACCESS table, which keeps in-frame sequences only. Checked studies attribute under half of the gap to unresolved V genes and leave the rest unexplained. A total of roughly 90,000 clones appear in this sample, 85% to 95% of them only once. 2% to 3% of the sample lies in the top ten. This material consisted of CD4+ or CD8+ T cells sorted from blood, taken in a trial of the OX40 agonist ivuxolimab. The source of these receptors is an adult with an advanced solid tumor such as melanoma, head and neck, liver or kidney cancer.

The chain has TRBV7-6 and TRBJ1-6; no clear D gene. V lost 5 bases and J lost 12, with 14 bases in between. The CDR3 is made up of 13 amino acids. The V gene's germline CDR1 is SGHVS and CDR2 FNYEAQ. The CDR3 DNA reads TGTGCCAGCAGCCAATCTAGAACAGAACCCCTCCACTTT. Amino acid sequence: CASSQSRTEPLHF. The full variable domain, with the rest looked up from reference TRBV7-6 and TRBJ1-6, is GAGVSQSPRYKVTKRGQDVALRCDPISGHVSLYWYRQALGQGPEFLTYFNYEAQQDKSGLPNDRFSAERPEGSISTLTIQRTEQRDSAMYRCASSQSRTEPLHFGNGTRLTVT.

This chain links TRBV29-1 with TRBJ2-1, with a weak D call TRBD2 (5 bases). V dropped 6 bases and J dropped 0 bases, with 15 bases sitting between them. Germline CDR1 is SQVTM and CDR2 is ANQGSEA. The CDR3 is 15 amino acids. As DNA, the CDR3 is TGCAGCGTGGTCGGTAGCGCCGACTCCTACAATGAGCAGTTCTTC. As protein: CSVVGSADSYNEQFF.

The chain uses TRBV4-1 and TRBJ2-7; no firm D call. V was cut by 0 bases and J by 3 bases, with 15 bases left in between. Per germline, CDR1 MGHRA and CDR2 YSYEKL. This CDR3 has 16 residues. Here the CDR3 DNA reads TGCGCCAGCAGCCAAGATTCTTATTCTTGGAGCTACGAGCAGTACTTC. It encodes CASSQDSYSWSYEQYF.

The chain is built from TRBV4-1 and TRBJ2-7; D might be TRBD1 (6 bases). Germline V gene data show CDR1 as MGHRA and CDR2 as YSYEKL. Deletions cut 6 bases from V and 3 bases from J, with 12 bases between. CDR3 length: 13 amino acids. The CDR3 DNA sequence: TGCGCCAGCAGTTACAGGGCTAACTACGAGCAGTACTTC. The encoded protein is CASSYRANYEQYF.

This clone was observed at least ten times. J is TRBJ2-3 and V is TRBV6-6; 9 nucleotides align to TRBD1. The V gene's germline CDR1 is MNHNY and CDR2 SVGAGI (reference sequence). CDR3 length: 15 amino acids. The trim removed 5 bases at V and 5 bases at J, leaving 8 bases unmatched. This CDR3 is CASSTQGAIIDTQYF. CDR3 DNA: TGTGCCAGCAGTACACAGGGGGCGATCATAGATACGCAGTATTTT.

The genes are TRBV7-2 and TRBJ1-2; the D gene is possibly TRBD1 (5 bases). Germline V gene data show CDR1 as SGHTA and CDR2 as FQGNSA. V was pared by 3 bases and J by 6 bases, with 14 bases between. CDR3 length: 14 amino acids. CDR3 in amino acids: CASSLIGAGNGYTF. The CDR3 bases are TGTGCCAGCAGCTTGATCGGGGCTGGGAATGGCTACACCTTC.

The genes are TRBV29-1 and TRBJ1-2; a possible D gene is TRBD1 (6 bases). V lost 5 bases and J 3 bases, leaving 10 bases between the germline ends. Per the germline V gene, CDR1 is SQVTM and CDR2 is ANQGSEA. The CDR3 length is 12 residues. Written as DNA, the CDR3 is TGCAGCGTTAATGGGGGCGACTATGGCTACACCTTC. Its protein product is CSVNGGDYGYTF. Full variable domain (rest looked up from reference TRBV29-1 and TRBJ1-2): SAVISQKPSRDICQRGTSLTIQCQVDSQVTMMFWYRQQPGQSLTLIATANQGSEATYESGFVIDKFPISRPNLTFSTLTVSNMSPEDSSIYLCSVNGGDYGYTFGSGTRLTVV.

The J gene is TRBJ1-2, the V gene TRBV29-1; D is uncertain. Per germline, CDR1 SQVTM and CDR2 ANQGSEA. V was cut by 3 bases and J by 0 bases, with 8 bases left in between. The CDR3 loop spans 13 amino acids. In DNA, the CDR3 is TGCAGCGTTGATTCCATAGCTAACTATGGCTACACCTTC. It encodes CSVDSIANYGYTF. The full variable domain, rest sourced from reference TRBV29-1 and TRBJ1-2, is SAVISQKPSRDICQRGTSLTIQCQVDSQVTMMFWYRQQPGQSLTLIATANQGSEATYESGFVIDKFPISRPNLTFSTLTVSNMSPEDSSIYLCSVDSIANYGYTFGSGTRLTVV.

V and J are TRBV2 and TRBJ2-1, with TRBD2 as a possible D gene (5 bases). Trimming shortened V by 9 bases and J by 7 bases, and 22 bases separated the two germline ends. Germline V gene lookup returns CDR1 SNHLY and CDR2 FYNNEI. The CDR3 extends over 15 amino acids. The CDR3 sequence is CASSSPSRSWNEQFF. The DNA for the CDR3 is TGTGCCAGTTCTAGCCCCTCTAGAAGTTGGAATGAGCAGTTCTTC. Complete variable domain (other parts from reference TRBV2 and TRBJ2-1): EPEVTQTPSHQVTQMGQEVILRCVPISNHLYFYWYRQILGQKVEFLVSFYNNEISEKSEIFDDQFSVERPDGSNFTLKIRSTKLEDSAMYFCASSSPSRSWNEQFFGPGTRLTVL.